Presented here are 30 T cell receptor beta chains from one specimen sequenced in a study of blood T cell repertoires in COVID-19. Clones were read by immunoSEQ multiplex PCR, and TCRdb kept only the in-frame ones, dropping some. The sample carries about 170,000 clones, around four fifths recorded once. The sample taken for sequencing was peripheral blood. These receptors originate from a man between 70 and 80 years old with acute or convalescent COVID-19.

The rearrangement joins TRBV10-3 to TRBJ1-1; no clear D gene. The V end lost 11 bases, the J end lost 0 bases, and 13 bases lay between the germline ends. The CDR3 consists of 13 residues. Germline CDR1 ENHRY, CDR2 SYGVKD. The CDR3 coding sequence is TGTGCCGTAGCCGGGGATGTGAACACTGAAGCTTTCTTT. Translating it yields CAVAGDVNTEAFF.

The chain links TRBV3-1 (or the pseudogene TRBV3-2) to TRBJ2-1; TRBD1 matches at 12 bases. This CDR3 is 15 amino acids long. From germline, CDR1 is LGHDT and CDR2 YNNKEL (reference sequence). J lost 7 bases, V lost 5 bases, and 6 bases had no gene match. The chain's CDR3 is CASSGGTGGRNEQFF. The CDR3 nucleotides read TGTGCCAGCAGCGGAGGGACAGGGGGCCGGAATGAGCAGTTCTTC.

This chain uses TRBV25-1 with TRBJ1-3; D remains unclear. CDR3 length: 14 amino acids. The germline V gene encodes CDR1 MGHDK and CDR2 SYGVNS. The V gene lost 3 bases and the J gene lost 0 bases, with 6 bases spanning the gap. The CDR3 nucleotides are TGTGCCAGCAGTGATTCTTACTCTGGAAACACCATATATTTT. As protein: CASSDSYSGNTIYF.

The chain combines TRBV21-1 with TRBJ1-4. TRBV21-1 is a recognized pseudogene. The CDR3 is 15 residues long. The DNA of the CDR3 is TGTGCCAGCAGCAAAGAACGGAGGTGTAATGAAAAACTGTTTTTT. This encodes CASSKERRCNEKLFF.

The genes are TRBV19 and TRBJ2-3; 13 bases agree with TRBD2. With 6 bases clipped from V and 3 bases from J, the junction kept 3 bases outside the gene matches. There are 15 residues in the CDR3. Germline V gene data show CDR1 as LNHDA and CDR2 as SQIVND (reference sequence). In DNA, the CDR3 is TGTGCCAGTAGGAGGACTAGCGGGGGAACAGATACGCAGTATTTT. It yields the protein CASRRTSGGTDTQYF.

CDR3 sequence reads: CASSYEVNEQFF. DNA of the CDR3: TGTGCCAGCAGTTACGAGGTCAATGAGCAGTTCTTC. The chain combines TRBV6-6 with TRBJ2-1; D uncertain. The germline V gene has CDR1 MNHNY and CDR2 SVGAGI (reference sequence). Trimming shortened V by 2 bases and J by 6 bases, and 5 bases separated the two germline ends. The CDR3 is 12 residues long.

The chain carries TRBV19 and TRBJ1-1; D remains unclear. The CDR3 covers 14 residues. Germline CDR1 reads LNHDA; CDR2 reads SQIVND (reference sequence). Trimming left V 6 bases short and J 2 bases short, with 13 bases between. The CDR3 nucleotides read TGTGCCAGTAGGGTCGTCGGGGATAACACTGAAGCTTTCTTT. This sequence encodes CASRVVGDNTEAFF.

This chain connects TRBV18 to TRBJ1-1; 7 bases line up with TRBD1. CDR3 length: 16 residues. Trimming at V came to 4 bases and at J to 1 base, leaving 9 bases not matched to a gene. Germline CDR1 reads KGHSH; CDR2 reads LQKENI. This CDR3 is CASSRNTGVANTEAFF. The DNA of the CDR3 is TGTGCCAGCTCACGGAATACAGGGGTTGCGAACACTGAAGCTTTCTTT.

The rearrangement uses TRBV4-1 and TRBJ2-4; 12 bases line up with TRBD1. CDR1 MGHRA and CDR2 YSYEKL come from the germline V gene. Losses at the gene ends were 3 bases for V and 8 bases for J; bases not matched to a gene: 8. The CDR3 is 16 amino acids. The CDR3 protein is CASSHPGTGGMDIQYF. The CDR3 nucleotides read TGCGCCAGCAGCCACCCCGGGACAGGGGGCATGGACATTCAGTACTTC.

CDR3 DNA: TGTGCCAGCAGCCAACACACCCGGGGTGAAGCTTTCTTT. Its protein is CASSQHTRGEAFF. The V call is TRBV3-1 (or the pseudogene TRBV3-2), the J call TRBJ1-1; D uncertain. Per the germline V gene, CDR1 is LGHDT and CDR2 is YNNKEL (reference sequence). This CDR3 has 13 amino acids. V lost 2 bases and J lost 7, with 11 bases in between.

This chain connects TRBV9 to TRBJ2-4, with 11 bases identical to TRBD2. The CDR3 sequence is 17 residues long. Germline loops: CDR1 SGDLS, CDR2 YYNGEE. Trimming at V came to 2 bases and at J to 5 bases, leaving 9 bases not matched to a gene. CDR3 nucleotide sequence: TGTGCCAGCAGCGTGGCGGCTAGCGGGGGGCCGCAAAACATTCAGTACTTC. The encoded protein is CASSVAASGGPQNIQYF. Together with reference TRBV9 and TRBJ2-4, the CDR3 gives the full variable domain: DSGVTQTPKHLITATGQRVTLRCSPRSGDLSVYWYQQSLDQGLQFLIQYYNGEERAKGNILERFSAQQFPDLHSELNLSSLELGDSALYFCASSVAASGGPQNIQYFGAGTRLSVL.

The CDR3 region is CAWRGTGGAQQPQHF. CDR3 bases: TGTGCCTGGAGGGGGACAGGGGGCGCACAGCAGCCCCAGCATTTT. The chain uses TRBV30 and TRBJ1-5; 12 bases map to TRBD1. The CDR3 runs to 15 residues. Trimming took 3 bases from V and 7 from J; bases not matched to a gene: 7. Per germline, CDR1 GTSNPN and CDR2 SVGIG (reference sequence). Full variable domain (rest looked up from reference TRBV30 and TRBJ1-5): SQTIHQWPATLVQPVGSPLSLECTVEGTSNPNLYWYRQAAGRGLQLLFYSVGIGQISSEVPQNLSASRPQDRQFILSSKKLLLSDSGFYLCAWRGTGGAQQPQHFGDGTRLSIL.

This clone was recorded many times. The chain links TRBV4-3 to TRBJ2-1; possibly TRBD2 for D (6 bases). Germline CDR1 is LGHNA and CDR2 is YSLEER. Trimming removed 0 bases from V and 4 bases from J, with 22 bases in between. The CDR3 covers 19 residues. This chain's CDR3 is CASSQEDGASVPPYNEQFF. CDR3 sequence (DNA): TGCGCCAGCAGCCAAGAAGATGGGGCTAGCGTCCCACCTTACAATGAGCAGTTCTTC.

For this clone: The sample carries other DNA sequences with the same CDR3. This chain uses TRBV3-1 (or the pseudogene TRBV3-2) with TRBJ1-3, with D maybe TRBD1 (5 bases). Per the germline V gene, CDR1 is LGHDT and CDR2 is YNNKEL (reference sequence). This CDR3 has 14 residues. Trimming shortened V by 4 bases and J by 0 bases, and 7 bases separated the two germline ends. The chain's CDR3 is CASSPQGSGNTIYF. In DNA, the CDR3 is TGTGCCAGCAGCCCTCAGGGCTCTGGAAACACCATATATTTT.

The CDR3 region is CASSRLADNEQFF. In DNA form, the CDR3 reads TGTGCCAGCAGCAGACTAGCGGACAATGAGCAGTTCTTC. The chain links TRBV12-3 or TRBV12-4 to TRBJ2-1, with TRBD2 matching 9 bases. V gave up 6 bases and J gave up 5 bases; unmatched junction bases: 2. The CDR3 contains 13 residues.

The rearrangement uses TRBV10-3 and TRBJ1-5; possible D gene TRBD1, 5 bases. This CDR3 spans 12 amino acids. Trimming shortened V by 8 bases and J by 3 bases, and 8 bases separated the two germline ends. Germline V gene lookup returns CDR1 ENHRY and CDR2 SYGVKD. The CDR3 bases are TGTGCCATCGGGGCATACAATCAGCCCCAGCATTTT. Protein sequence: CAIGAYNQPQHF.

CDR3 loop: CASSSTGAGYTF. The CDR3 DNA reads TGTGCCAGTAGCTCGACAGGGGCTGGCTACACCTTC. The rearrangement links TRBV19 to TRBJ1-2, with 8 positions matching TRBD1. V shed 6 bases and J 7 bases; nucleotides not matched to a gene: 4. This CDR3 is built from 12 residues. CDR1 is LNHDA and CDR2 is SQIVND in the germline V gene (reference sequence).

As DNA, the CDR3 is TGTGCCAGCAGCTTGGATGTTGGTCAGAACTATGGCTACACCTTC. This translates into CASSLDVGQNYGYTF. This chain uses TRBV5-4 with TRBJ1-2; unclear D gene. V was cut by 0 bases and J by 2 bases, with 11 bases left in between. From germline, CDR1 is SGHNT and CDR2 YYREEE (reference sequence). CDR3 length equals 15 residues. Filled out from reference TRBV5-4 and TRBJ1-2, the complete variable domain reads ETGVTQSPTHLIKTRGQQVTLRCSSQSGHNTVSWYQQALGQGPQFIFQYYREEENGRGNFPPRFSGLQFPNYSSELNVNALELDDSALYLCASSLDVGQNYGYTFGSGTRLTVV.

The chain employs TRBV19 and TRBJ2-2, with 13 bases that match TRBD2. Trimming cost V 3 bases and J 3 bases; bases outside gene matches: 4. The CDR3 is made up of 17 amino acids. Germline V gives CDR1 LNHDA, CDR2 SQIVND (reference sequence). The CDR3 sequence is CASSMWTSGRDTGELFF. The CDR3 coding sequence is TGTGCCAGTAGTATGTGGACTAGCGGGAGAGACACCGGGGAGCTGTTTTTT.

The chain recombines TRBV2 with TRBJ1-6, with 7 bases that match TRBD1. Germline trimming cut 5 bases from V and 8 bases from J; bases unmatched to any gene: 9. The length of the CDR3 is 15 residues. The V gene's germline CDR1 is SNHLY and CDR2 FYNNEI. The CDR3 sequence: CASSTNRDSYSPLHF. CDR3 sequence (DNA): TGTGCCAGCAGTACGAACCGGGACAGCTATTCACCCCTCCACTTT.

This chain joins TRBV2 and TRBJ2-3; D gene ambiguous. CDR3 size: 14 residues. V lost 1 base to trimming and J lost 2 bases, with 7 bases between them. Germline CDR1 reads SNHLY; CDR2 reads FYNNEI. CDR3 bases: TGTGCCAGCAGTGAAGTCCAGATCACAGATACGCAGTATTTT. Translation gives CASSEVQITDTQYF.

V usage is TRBV28 and J usage is TRBJ1-2; D is perhaps TRBD1 (5 bases). Trimming pared 5 bases from V and 4 bases from J, leaving 14 bases between. Germline V lookup: CDR1 MDHEN, CDR2 SYDVKM. CDR3 length: 14 amino acids. CDR3 nucleotides: TGTGCCAGCAGTCTCCGGGGCGGGGCCTATGGCTACACCTTC. Protein product: CASSLRGGAYGYTF.

The gene calls are TRBV6-6 and TRBJ2-1, with TRBD1 matching over 7 bases. J was trimmed by 0 bases and V by 5 bases; bases with no gene match: 1. This CDR3 is 14 amino acids long. Germline CDR1 and CDR2: MNHNY and SVGAGI (reference sequence). The CDR3, as DNA: TGTGCCAGCAGTCGACAGGGCTCCTACAATGAGCAGTTCTTC. Translating it yields CASSRQGSYNEQFF.

The chain has TRBV5-1 and TRBJ2-5; 9 bases line up with TRBD1. V lost 2 bases to trimming and J lost 5 bases; unmatched junction nucleotides: 4. The germline gives CDR1 SGHRS, CDR2 YFSETQ. CDR3 size: 14 residues. CDR3 DNA sequence: TGCGCCAGCAGCTTTCTGACAGGGGGGGAGACCCAGTACTTC. Amino acids: CASSFLTGGETQYF.

This sequence joins TRBV7-3 and TRBJ2-1; 9 bases match TRBD2. Unmatched junction bases numbered 6, after V lost 5 bases and J lost 4 bases. The length of the CDR3 is 15 residues. Germline values: CDR1 SGHTA, CDR2 FQGTGA. The CDR3 protein is CASSTRLAEYNEQFF. CDR3 nucleotide sequence: TGTGCCAGCAGCACCCGACTAGCGGAGTACAATGAGCAGTTCTTC.

This clone appeared a single time. The J gene is TRBJ2-3, the V gene TRBV28; D possibly corresponds to TRBD2 (5 bases). The CDR3 runs to 16 residues. The germline CDR1 and CDR2 sequences are MDHEN and SYDVKM. Trimming took off 1 base at V and 1 base at J, with 12 bases between the two ends. DNA of the CDR3: TGTGCCAGCAGTTTATCTGTGCGAGCGGGCACAGATACGCAGTATTTT. This sequence encodes CASSLSVRAGTDTQYF.

The chain uses TRBV2 and TRBJ2-1; D is unresolved. Germline CDR1 SNHLY, CDR2 FYNNEI. This CDR3 region has 14 residues. Trimming took 8 bases from V and 0 from J, leaving 11 bases between them. This CDR3 is CASSPLSSYNEQFF. In nucleotides, the CDR3 is TGTGCCAGCTCCCCCTTGAGCTCCTACAATGAGCAGTTCTTC. The full variable domain, in which reference TRBV2 and TRBJ2-1 provide the parts outside the CDR3, is EPEVTQTPSHQVTQMGQEVILRCVPISNHLYFYWYRQILGQKVEFLVSFYNNEISEKSEIFDDQFSVERPDGSNFTLKIRSTKLEDSAMYFCASSPLSSYNEQFFGPGTRLTVL.

The chain couples TRBV18 to TRBJ1-2; 10 bases fit TRBD1. CDR1 is KGHSH and CDR2 is LQKENI in the germline V gene. The CDR3 is made up of 17 amino acids. J gave up 7 bases and V 3 bases, and 14 bases lay outside the gene matches. This chain's CDR3 is CASSPNMFRDRGSGYTF. The CDR3 nucleotides are TGTGCCAGCTCACCCAATATGTTCCGGGACAGGGGATCTGGCTACACCTTC.

The chain uses TRBV6-5 and TRBJ1-4, with TRBD1 matching over 7 bases. The CDR3 covers 14 residues. J gave up 8 bases and V 6 bases, and 9 bases lay outside the gene matches. Germline CDR1 reads MNHEY; CDR2 reads SVGAGI. The CDR3 nucleotides read TGTGCCAGCAGCCTGGGACAGTTCAGGGAAAAACTGTTTTTT. Translating gives CASSLGQFREKLFF.

This clone came up a few times. J is TRBJ2-3 and V is TRBV7-3, with 8 bases fitting TRBD2. There are 16 residues in the CDR3. V gave up 5 bases and J gave up 0 bases; unmatched junction bases: 7. CDR1 SGHTA and CDR2 FQGTGA come from the germline V gene. The CDR3 loop reads CASSPRTSLSTDTQYF. CDR3 DNA sequence: TGTGCCAGCAGCCCACGGACTAGCCTTAGCACAGATACGCAGTATTTT.